This T cell receptor beta chain was sequenced during a study of blood T cells in healthy people across ages. Study-level points and caveats: It was held that diversity estimates obtained from one million T cells represented underestimates. There were more naive CD4+ cells and higher diversity in long-lived donors than in aged donors. There was no known CMV status for donors, so expanded clonotype changes were possibly confounded.

The CDR3 runs 14 residues. The V gene lost 4 bases and the J gene lost 0 bases, with 9 bases spanning the gap. CDR1 is KGHDR, CDR2 SFDVKD, per germline. Of note for this clonotype: Its antigen is unidentified.

A sample-barcoded 5' primer and a J-beta primer mix were used in a second PCR of about 6 to 11 cycles. TCRdb reanalysed the 5' RACE reads using MiXCR and keeps one entry per CDR3 protein. The sample holds 910,000 or so distinct CDR3 sequences, roughly 51% seen once. The receptor comes from an older woman in good health. The chain uses TRBV24-1 and TRBJ2-7; perhaps TRBD2 as D (6 bases). Sequenced sample: blood. In DNA form, the CDR3 reads TGTGCCACCAGTGAGGCGGGAAGCTCCTACGAGCAGTACTTC. Translated: CATSEAGSSYEQYF.